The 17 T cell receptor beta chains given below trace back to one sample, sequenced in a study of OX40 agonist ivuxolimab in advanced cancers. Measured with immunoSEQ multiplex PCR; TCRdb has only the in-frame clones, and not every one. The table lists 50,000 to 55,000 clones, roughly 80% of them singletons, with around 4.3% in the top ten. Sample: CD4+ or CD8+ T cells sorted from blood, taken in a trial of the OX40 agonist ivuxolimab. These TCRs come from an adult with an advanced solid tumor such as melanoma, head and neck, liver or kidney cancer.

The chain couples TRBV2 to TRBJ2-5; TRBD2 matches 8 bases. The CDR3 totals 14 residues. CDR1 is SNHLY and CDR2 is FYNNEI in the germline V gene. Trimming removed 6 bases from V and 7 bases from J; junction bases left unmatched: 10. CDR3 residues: CASSVPGLGVTQYF. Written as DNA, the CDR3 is TGTGCCAGCAGCGTCCCGGGACTAGGAGTGACCCAGTACTTC.

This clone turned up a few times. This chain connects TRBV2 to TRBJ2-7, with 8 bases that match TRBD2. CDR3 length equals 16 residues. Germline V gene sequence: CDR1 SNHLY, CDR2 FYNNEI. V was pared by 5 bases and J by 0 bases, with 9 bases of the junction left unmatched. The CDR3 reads CASSSAGVFISYEQYF. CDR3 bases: TGTGCCAGCAGTTCAGCGGGGGTGTTCATCTCCTACGAGCAGTACTTC.

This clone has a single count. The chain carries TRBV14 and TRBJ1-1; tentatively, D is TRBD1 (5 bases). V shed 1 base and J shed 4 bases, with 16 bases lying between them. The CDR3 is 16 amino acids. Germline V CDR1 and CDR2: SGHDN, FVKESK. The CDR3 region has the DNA TGTGCCAGCAGCCAAGGTTGGTGGGCAGGGAGCACTGAAGCTTTCTTT. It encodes CASSQGWWAGSTEAFF.

The CDR3: CASSYRSNRQETQYF. CDR3 sequence (DNA): TGTGCCAGCAGTTATAGGTCGAATCGGCAAGAGACCCAGTACTTC. V gene TRBV6-6 combines with J gene TRBJ2-5; D is undetermined. CDR3 size: 15 residues. V was clipped by 3 bases and J by 2 bases, with 13 bases between them. Per the germline V gene, CDR1 is MNHNY and CDR2 is SVGAGI (reference sequence).

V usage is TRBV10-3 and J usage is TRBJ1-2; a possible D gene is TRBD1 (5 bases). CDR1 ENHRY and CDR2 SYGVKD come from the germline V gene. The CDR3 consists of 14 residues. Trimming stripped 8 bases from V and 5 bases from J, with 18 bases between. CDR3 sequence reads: CAIAGGAEGYGYTF. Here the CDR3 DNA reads TGTGCCATCGCTGGGGGAGCGGAAGGTTATGGCTACACCTTC.

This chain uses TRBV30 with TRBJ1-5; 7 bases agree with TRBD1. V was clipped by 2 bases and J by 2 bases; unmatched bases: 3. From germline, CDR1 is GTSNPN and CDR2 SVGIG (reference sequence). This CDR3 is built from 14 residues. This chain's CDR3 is CAWSNDRGNQPQHF. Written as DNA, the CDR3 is TGTGCCTGGAGTAATGACAGGGGCAATCAGCCCCAGCATTTT. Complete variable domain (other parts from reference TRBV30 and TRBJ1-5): SQTIHQWPATLVQPVGSPLSLECTVEGTSNPNLYWYRQAAGRGLQLLFYSVGIGQISSEVPQNLSASRPQDRQFILSSKKLLLSDSGFYLCAWSNDRGNQPQHFGDGTRLSIL.

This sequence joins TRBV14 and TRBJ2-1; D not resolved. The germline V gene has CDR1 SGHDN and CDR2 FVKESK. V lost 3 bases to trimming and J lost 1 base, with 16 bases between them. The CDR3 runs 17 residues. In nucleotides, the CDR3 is TGTGCCAGCAGCCAGGGTCGCAACGGTGTATCCTACAATGAGCAGTTCTTC. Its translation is CASSQGRNGVSYNEQFF.

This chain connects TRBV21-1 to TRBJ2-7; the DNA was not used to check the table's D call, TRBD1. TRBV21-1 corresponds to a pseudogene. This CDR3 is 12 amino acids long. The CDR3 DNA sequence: TGTGCCAGCACCGAAGGGGGACGCGAGCAGTACTTC. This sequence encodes CASTEGGREQYF.

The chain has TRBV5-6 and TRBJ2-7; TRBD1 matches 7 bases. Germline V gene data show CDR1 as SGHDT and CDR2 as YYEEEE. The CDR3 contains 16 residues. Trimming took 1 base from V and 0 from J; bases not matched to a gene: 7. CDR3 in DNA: TGTGCCAGCAGCTTGCGCCGACAGGGTAACTCCTACGAGCAGTACTTC. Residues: CASSLRRQGNSYEQYF.

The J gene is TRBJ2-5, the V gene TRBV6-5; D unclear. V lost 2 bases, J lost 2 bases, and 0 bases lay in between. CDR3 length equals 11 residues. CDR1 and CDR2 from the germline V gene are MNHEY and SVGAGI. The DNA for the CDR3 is TGTGCCAGCAGTTACCAAGAGACCCAGTACTTC. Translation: CASSYQETQYF.

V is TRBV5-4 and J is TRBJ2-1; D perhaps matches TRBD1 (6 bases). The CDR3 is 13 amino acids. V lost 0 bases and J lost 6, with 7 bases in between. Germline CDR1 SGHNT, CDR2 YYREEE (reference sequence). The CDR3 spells CASSLVGGNEQFF. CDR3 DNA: TGTGCCAGCAGCTTGGTAGGGGGCAATGAGCAGTTCTTC.

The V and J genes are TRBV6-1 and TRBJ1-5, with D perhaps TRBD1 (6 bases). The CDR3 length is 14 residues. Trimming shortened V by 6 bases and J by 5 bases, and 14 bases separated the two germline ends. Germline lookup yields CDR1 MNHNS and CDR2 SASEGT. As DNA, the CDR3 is TGTGCCAGCAGGGGTACAGGGATTCATCAGCCCCAGCATTTT. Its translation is CASRGTGIHQPQHF.

The CDR3 sequence is CASSLAVPGNTGELFF. For the CDR3, the DNA is TGTGCCAGCAGCTTAGCGGTTCCGGGGAACACCGGGGAGCTGTTTTTT. The chain joins TRBV7-6 to TRBJ2-2; D unclear. Trimming took off 0 bases at V and 1 base at J, with 9 bases between the two ends. This CDR3 comprises 16 residues. Germline lookup yields CDR1 SGHVS and CDR2 FNYEAQ.

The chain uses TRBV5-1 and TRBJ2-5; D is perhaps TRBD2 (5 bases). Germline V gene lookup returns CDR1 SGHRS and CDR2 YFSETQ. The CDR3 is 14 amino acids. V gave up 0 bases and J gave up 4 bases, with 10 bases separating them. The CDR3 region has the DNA TGCGCCAGCAGCTTGGGGACTGTGGGAGAGACCCAGTACTTC. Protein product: CASSLGTVGETQYF.

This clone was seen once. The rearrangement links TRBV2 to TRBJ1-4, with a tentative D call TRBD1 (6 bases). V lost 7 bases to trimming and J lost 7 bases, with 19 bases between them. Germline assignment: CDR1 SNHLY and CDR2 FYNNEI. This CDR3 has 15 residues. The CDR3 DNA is TGTGCCAGCACCAACTTTAGGGGGAAAAGTGAAAAACTGTTTTTT. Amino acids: CASTNFRGKSEKLFF. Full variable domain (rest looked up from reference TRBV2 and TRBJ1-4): EPEVTQTPSHQVTQMGQEVILRCVPISNHLYFYWYRQILGQKVEFLVSFYNNEISEKSEIFDDQFSVERPDGSNFTLKIRSTKLEDSAMYFCASTNFRGKSEKLFFGSGTQLSVL.

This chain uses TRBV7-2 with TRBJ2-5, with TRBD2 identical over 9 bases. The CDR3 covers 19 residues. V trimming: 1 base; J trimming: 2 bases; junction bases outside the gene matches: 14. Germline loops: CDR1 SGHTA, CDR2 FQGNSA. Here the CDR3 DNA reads TGTGCCAGCAGCTTAGTTCGGATAGCGGGAGTCGTCGGGCAAGAGACCCAGTACTTC. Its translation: CASSLVRIAGVVGQETQYF.

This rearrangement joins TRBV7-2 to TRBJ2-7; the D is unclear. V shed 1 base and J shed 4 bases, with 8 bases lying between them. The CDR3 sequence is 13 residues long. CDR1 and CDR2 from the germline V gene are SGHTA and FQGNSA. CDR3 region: CASSLGLLYEQYF. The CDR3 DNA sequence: TGTGCCAGCAGCTTAGGCTTGTTGTACGAGCAGTACTTC.